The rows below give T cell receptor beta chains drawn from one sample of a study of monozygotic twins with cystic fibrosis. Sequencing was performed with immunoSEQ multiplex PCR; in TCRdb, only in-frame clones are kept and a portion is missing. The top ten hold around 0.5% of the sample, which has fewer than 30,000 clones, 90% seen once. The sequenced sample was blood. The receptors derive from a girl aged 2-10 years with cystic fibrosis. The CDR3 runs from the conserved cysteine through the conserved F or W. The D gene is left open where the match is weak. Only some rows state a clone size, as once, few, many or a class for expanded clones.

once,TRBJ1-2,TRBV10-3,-,CAISESRSGNPNYGCTF
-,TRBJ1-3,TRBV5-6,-,CASSSRRRGAGNTIYF
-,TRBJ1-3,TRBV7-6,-,CASSLALGSGNTIYF
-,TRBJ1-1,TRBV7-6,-,CASSLGVGWNTEAFF
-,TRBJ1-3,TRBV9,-,CASSVDPGNTIYF
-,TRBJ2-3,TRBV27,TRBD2,CASSLAGGARTDTQYF
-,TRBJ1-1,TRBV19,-,CASTRNKGMNTEAFF
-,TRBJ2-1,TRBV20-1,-,CSAKRVNEQFF
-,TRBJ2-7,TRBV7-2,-,CASSLYGYEQYF
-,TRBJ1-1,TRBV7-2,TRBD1,CASSPRTGGWTEAFF
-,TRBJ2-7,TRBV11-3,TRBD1,CASSLGTGWEQYF
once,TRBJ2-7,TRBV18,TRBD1,CASSPAGQGTYEQYF
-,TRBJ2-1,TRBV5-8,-,CASSRQLNEQFF
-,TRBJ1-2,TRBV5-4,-,CASSLFGVGSFEGYTF
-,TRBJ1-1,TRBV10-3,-,CAISEPKTENTEAFF
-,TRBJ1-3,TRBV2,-,CASNQGFRNTIYF
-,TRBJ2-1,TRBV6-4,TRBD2,CASSDRPAGGSNEQFF
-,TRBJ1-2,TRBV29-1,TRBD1,CSVEGSWDRTHYGYTF
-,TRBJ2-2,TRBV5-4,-,CASSRSADYTGELFF
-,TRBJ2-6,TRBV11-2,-,CASSFGSSGANVLTF
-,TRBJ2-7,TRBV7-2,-,CASSLDSPSYEQYF
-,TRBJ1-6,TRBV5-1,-,CASRQDTNSPLHF
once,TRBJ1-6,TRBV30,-,CAWGVSEDSPLHF
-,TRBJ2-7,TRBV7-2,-,CASSPRGVRTKEQYF
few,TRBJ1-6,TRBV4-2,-,CASSQDQEQGPSPLHF
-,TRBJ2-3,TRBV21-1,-,CASSKYGQEKTSTDTQYF
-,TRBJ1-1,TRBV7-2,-,CASSPSRGGTEAFF
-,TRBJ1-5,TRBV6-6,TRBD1,CASTLGGTGDQPQHF
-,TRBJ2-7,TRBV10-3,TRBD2,CAISESGGRVYEQYF
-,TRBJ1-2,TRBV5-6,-,CASSLGAEGYGYTF
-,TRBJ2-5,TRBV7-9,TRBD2,CASSYGTSGGEETQYF
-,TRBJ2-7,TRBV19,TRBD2,CASSPSGGKSYEQYF
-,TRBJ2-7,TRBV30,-,CAWSGGPPGSYEQYF
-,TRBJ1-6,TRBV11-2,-,CASSRVYNSPLHF
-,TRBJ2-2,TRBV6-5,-,CASRWTGTITGELFF
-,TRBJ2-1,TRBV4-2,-,CASSQVIGGQQFF
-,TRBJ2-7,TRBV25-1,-,CASRYGPYEQYF
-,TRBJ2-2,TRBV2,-,CASTGTLYTGELFF
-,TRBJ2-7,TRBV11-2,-,CASSLGRSGAGIYEQYF
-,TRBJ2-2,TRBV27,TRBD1,CASSFYRGTNTGELFF
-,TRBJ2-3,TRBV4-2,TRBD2,CASTASRTSGGHTDTQYF
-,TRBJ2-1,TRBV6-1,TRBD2,CASSAGLALYNEQFF
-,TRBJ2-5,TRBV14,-,CASSQSFVVLETQYF
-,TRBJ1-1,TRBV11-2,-,CASSLAGPREAFF
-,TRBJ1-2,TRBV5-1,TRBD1,CASSPPGQANYGYTF
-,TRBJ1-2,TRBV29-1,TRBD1,CSVERDRVSGYTF
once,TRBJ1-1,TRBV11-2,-,CASSLVGEGWTEAFF
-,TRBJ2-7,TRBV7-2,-,CASSLAGRGYEQYF
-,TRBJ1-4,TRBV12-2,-,CASRPVGAIEKLFF
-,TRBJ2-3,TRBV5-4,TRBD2,CASSLDAGVSTDTQYF